Below, 5 T cell receptor beta chains from the same sample are listed, as sequenced in a study of shared clonotypes between healthy human individuals. Clones were sequenced by immunoSEQ multiplex PCR, and TCRdb holds only the in-frame ones, with some missing. The sample includes more than 2 million clones, roughly 95% of them seen just once. The sample taken for sequencing was naive CD4+ T cells sorted from blood. Subset: CD45RA+ positively selected. Receptor source: a man between 18 and 35 years old in good health.

The table lists this clone with a count of one. V and J are TRBV29-1 and TRBJ2-1; D perhaps matches TRBD1 (5 bases). The CDR3 length is 13 residues. CDR1 SQVTM and CDR2 ANQGSEA come from the germline V gene. V lost 7 bases, J lost 14 bases, and 24 bases lay in between. CDR3 residues: CSGQRAVDNIEFF. The CDR3 DNA sequence: TGCAGCGGTCAACGGGCGGTGGACAACATTGAGTTCTTC.

This clone was seen more than once but under ten times. The rearrangement uses TRBV5-5 and TRBJ1-2; no reliable D call. CDR1 and CDR2 (germline): SGHKS, YYEKEE (reference sequence). The V end was cut by 2 bases, the J end by 0 bases, with 8 bases between. The CDR3 is 14 amino acids. Here the CDR3 reads CASSLGSPNYGYTF. The CDR3 nucleotides read TGTGCCAGCAGCTTAGGTTCACCTAACTATGGCTACACCTTC.

Concerning this clone itself: The sample holds other DNA sequences that translate to the same CDR3. As DNA, the CDR3 is TGCGCCAGCAGCTTGGCCGGGAGGTCTGGCTACACCTTC. Amino acids: CASSLAGRSGYTF. J is TRBJ1-2 and V is TRBV5-1; D ambiguous. The CDR3 runs 13 residues. Trimming took off 0 bases at V and 7 bases at J, with 10 bases between the two ends. From germline, CDR1 is SGHRS and CDR2 YFSETQ.

The J gene is TRBJ2-1, the V gene TRBV10-1; 10 bases line up with TRBD2. V shed 0 bases and J 8 bases; nucleotides not matched to a gene: 7. CDR1 is WNHNN and CDR2 is SYGVQD in the germline V gene (reference sequence). The CDR3 runs to 16 residues. The CDR3 DNA is TGCGCCAGCAGTGAGTCGCCTAGCGGGAGTTCCCATGAGCAGTTCTTC. As protein: CASSESPSGSSHEQFF.

This chain's CDR3 is CASSPGQGSGYEQYF. The CDR3 nucleotides read TGTGCCAGCAGCCCAGGACAGGGGAGCGGCTACGAGCAGTACTTC. This rearrangement joins TRBV9 to TRBJ2-7; 9 positions agree with TRBD1. Germline assignment: CDR1 SGDLS and CDR2 YYNGEE. The CDR3 spans 15 residues. V dropped 4 bases and J dropped 3; count of bases not matched to a gene: 8.